The 26 T cell receptor beta chains below come from one sample, sequenced in a study of CD8+CD57+ T cells in acquired aplastic anemia. The TCR beta profiling, which covered VDJ combination and CDR3 sequence, was carried out using genomic DNA as the template. TCRdb reprocessed the reads via MiXCR and lists one record per CDR3 protein. The sample has some 410,000 distinct CDR3 sequences, 55% to 75% seen once. Material: sorted CD4+, CD8+, or CD8+CD57+ T cells (not recorded which) from PBMCs. These receptors came from a human donor in good health, serving as a control.

Details on this clonotype: Given a much more abundant clone one base away, this may be a read error. The conserved closing phenylalanine or tryptophan is absent in this CDR3, likely reflecting a read error. The rearrangement uses TRBV7-2 and TRBJ2-5; D not certain. The CDR3 length is 13 residues. Trimming left V 2 bases short and J 2 bases short, with 6 bases between. CDR1 is SGHTA, CDR2 FQGNSA, per germline. Here the CDR3 reads CASSLNRQETQYS. The CDR3, as DNA: TGTGCCAGCAGCTTAAATAGACAAGAGACCCAGTACTCC.

Note on this clonotype: Its ends do not fully match the called genes, so a read error is possible. The V gene is TRBV2, the J gene TRBJ1-1; 10 bases align to TRBD1. In germline, CDR1 is SNHLY, CDR2 FYNNEI. The CDR3 is made up of 14 amino acids. DNA for the CDR3: TGTGCCAGCAGTCGCGGACAGGGGGGGACTTCGGAGTCCTTT. This codes for CASSRGQGGTSESF.

This clonotype was counted many times. The chain couples TRBV7-9 to TRBJ2-5, with TRBD2 matching 7 bases. The CDR3 covers 18 residues. The germline gives CDR1 SEHNR, CDR2 FQNEAQ (reference sequence). J gave up 0 bases and V 1 base, and 11 bases lay outside the gene matches. The CDR3 loop is CASSLVKRLAGNQETQYF. CDR3 nucleotides: TGTGCCAGCAGCTTAGTGAAGAGACTAGCAGGGAACCAAGAGACCCAGTACTTC.

This clonotype appeared once. The genes are TRBV11-3 and TRBJ2-5; 7 nucleotides match TRBD1. Unmatched junction bases numbered 12, after V lost 5 bases and J lost 6 bases. There are 15 residues in the CDR3. Germline V gene data show CDR1 as SGHNT and CDR2 as YENEEA. As DNA, the CDR3 is TGTGCCAGCAGCGTAGGGGGCGGAACCGGAAAGACCCAGTACTTC. Translating it yields CASSVGGGTGKTQYF.

This clonotype was recorded at least ten times. The chain carries TRBV2 and TRBJ1-2; 7 positions match TRBD1. With 7 bases clipped from V and 12 bases from J, the junction kept 11 bases outside the gene matches. Germline V lookup: CDR1 SNHLY, CDR2 FYNNEI. This CDR3 is built from 12 residues. The CDR3 reads CASTEGQATHTF. In DNA, the CDR3 is TGTGCCAGCACCGAAGGACAGGCGACACACACCTTC.

The J gene is TRBJ1-1, the V gene TRBV12-3 or TRBV12-4; 8 positions match TRBD1. J was trimmed by 11 bases and V by 8 bases; bases with no gene match: 16. CDR3 length: 14 amino acids. CDR3 in DNA: TGTGCCAGCGGTGGACAGGGAATTGGTAATGCCGCTTTCTTT. Protein product: CASGGQGIGNAAFF.

Comment on this clonotype: The germline gene is not matched at one end of the junction; a read error may be the cause. This sequence joins TRBV2 and TRBJ2-3, with unresolved D. Germline CDR1 reads SNHLY; CDR2 reads FYNNEI. The CDR3 has 15 amino acids. The CDR3 sequence is CASSEEDLSADVQSF. CDR3 sequence (DNA): TGTGCCAGCAGTGAAGAGGACCTGAGCGCAGATGTGCAGTCTTTT. The whole variable domain, filled in from reference TRBV2 and TRBJ2-3, reads EPEVTQTPSHQVTQMGQEVILRCVPISNHLYFYWYRQILGQKVEFLVSFYNNEISEKSEIFDDQFSVERPDGSNFTLKIRSTKLEDSAMYFCASSEEDLSADVQSFGPGTRLTVL.

The gene calls are TRBV9 and TRBJ2-2, with D unresolved. The CDR3 runs 13 residues. Germline assignment: CDR1 SGDLS and CDR2 YYNGEE. V was shortened by 3 bases and J by 8 bases, with 11 bases between the two germline ends. The CDR3 is CASSAQASGELFF. The CDR3 bases are TGTGCCAGCAGCGCCCAAGCTTCGGGGGAGCTGTTTTTT.

The rearrangement links TRBV7-3 to TRBJ2-7, with D possibly matching TRBD2 (5 bases). V lost 5 bases and J lost 5, with 13 bases in between. The CDR3 length is 13 residues. The germline CDR1 and CDR2 sequences are SGHTA and FQGTGA. Written as DNA, the CDR3 is TGTGCCAGCAGCCCAAGCAGCGGCAACGAGCAGTACTTC. It yields the protein CASSPSSGNEQYF.

This chain joins TRBV7-2 and TRBJ2-7; D is unresolved. The germline CDR1 and CDR2 sequences are SGHTA and FQGNSA. The CDR3 runs to 13 residues. Trimming cost V 5 bases and J 7 bases, with 15 bases left between them. The CDR3 nucleotides read TGTGCCAGCAGCCAAGTAAATGGGCAGGAGCAGTACTTC. Translated, it gives CASSQVNGQEQYF.

Many counts were recorded for this clonotype. The chain carries TRBV12-3 or TRBV12-4 and TRBJ2-2; the D gene is possibly TRBD2 (6 bases). V lost 3 bases to trimming and J lost 7 bases, with 6 bases between them. The CDR3 spans 12 residues. The CDR3 DNA is TGTGCCAGCAGTTTGGGGGGCGGGGAGCTGTTTTTT. Residues: CASSLGGGELFF.

In the case of this clonotype: A much larger clone differs by one base, so this may be a read error. The gene calls are TRBV6-2 or TRBV6-3 and TRBJ1-4; 8 bases are a match to TRBD1. Trimming took 2 bases from V and 4 from J; bases not matched to a gene: 3. CDR1 is MNHEY, CDR2 SVGEGT, per germline. This CDR3 is 15 amino acids long. The DNA for the CDR3 is TGTGCCAGCAGTTACGTGGGACAGGATAATGAAAAACTGTTTTTT. The encoded protein is CASSYVGQDNEKLFF.

This clonotype was detected many times. The chain couples TRBV24-1 to TRBJ1-2, with 7 bases aligning to TRBD1. Losses at the gene ends were 4 bases for V and 8 bases for J; bases not matched to a gene: 9. Looked up from germline, CDR1 is KGHDR and CDR2 is SFDVKD. The CDR3 loop spans 14 amino acids. The CDR3 loop is CATSDPDRVGGYTF. The CDR3 coding sequence is TGTGCCACCAGTGACCCTGACAGGGTAGGCGGCTACACCTTC.

For this clonotype: One end of the junction is discordant with germline, which a read error may explain. The chain has TRBV25-1 and TRBJ2-7; 8 bases match TRBD2. Per the germline V gene, CDR1 is MGHDK and CDR2 is SYGVNS. CDR3 size: 16 residues. CDR3 coding DNA: TGTACCAGCCAATCTGGATTTAGCGGGGACTCCTACGAGCAGTACTTC. Translation: CTSQSGFSGDSYEQYF.

The V gene is TRBV5-1, the J gene TRBJ2-3; TRBD2 matches at 14 bases. This CDR3 spans 18 amino acids. CDR1 SGHRS and CDR2 YFSETQ come from the germline V gene. J was trimmed by 3 bases and V by 10 bases; bases with no gene match: 16. DNA for the CDR3: TGCGCCTGCTGCGCGTTCCCAGGGACTAGCGGGGGAACAGATACGCAGTATTTT. Encoded protein: CACCAFPGTSGGTDTQYF.

The rearrangement uses TRBV7-2 and TRBJ2-7; 9 bases map to TRBD1. V was clipped by 9 bases and J by 5 bases; unmatched bases: 8. Germline values: CDR1 SGHTA, CDR2 FQGNSA. CDR3 length equals 13 residues. The CDR3 region is CASIQTGGHEQYF. The CDR3 nucleotides are TGTGCCAGTATCCAAACAGGGGGCCACGAGCAGTACTTC.

As regards this clonotype: A read error may be the cause here, since a much bigger clone is one base away. The chain links TRBV27 to TRBJ2-5; a weak D match, TRBD1 (5 bases). Germline CDR1 MNHEY, CDR2 SMNVEV (reference sequence). The CDR3 length is 16 residues. The CDR3 DNA reads as TGTGCCGGCAGTTCCCGTCTTGCAGACAGTATCGAGACCCAGTACTTC. Amino acid sequence: CAGSSRLADSIETQYF.

This rearrangement joins TRBV7-3 to TRBJ2-1; D remains unclear. Germline CDR1 reads SGHTA; CDR2 reads FQGTGA. V was pared by 6 bases and J by 7 bases, with 16 bases between. The CDR3 has 14 amino acids. The CDR3 sequence is CASSGLNGRNEQFF. The CDR3 nucleotides are TGTGCCAGCAGTGGGCTGAACGGACGGAATGAGCAGTTCTTC.

The chain recombines TRBV2 with TRBJ2-2; D not certain. The CDR3 totals 14 residues. Germline CDR1 SNHLY, CDR2 FYNNEI. V was trimmed by 4 bases and J by 1 base, leaving 7 bases between them. CDR3 loop: CASSGNRNTGELFF. The DNA of the CDR3 is TGTGCCAGCAGTGGGAATAGGAACACCGGGGAGCTGTTTTTT.

The chain recombines TRBV5-6 with TRBJ1-6, with D unresolved. Germline-derived CDR1 and CDR2 are SGHDT and YYEEEE. V was pared by 3 bases and J by 7 bases, with 14 bases between. This CDR3 is built from 15 residues. CDR3 DNA sequence: TGTGCCAGCAGCTACGCTAGCCCTCAAAATTCACCCCTCCACTTT. Translated, it gives CASSYASPQNSPLHF. Drawing the rest from reference TRBV5-6 and TRBJ1-6, the complete variable domain is DAGVTQSPTHLIKTRGQQVTLRCSPKSGHDTVSWYQQALGQGPQFIFQYYEEEERQRGNFPDRFSGHQFPNYSSELNVNALLLGDSALYLCASSYASPQNSPLHFGNGTRLTVT.

The chain employs TRBV19 and TRBJ2-1, with D possibly being TRBD1 or TRBD2 (5 bases each). Germline values: CDR1 LNHDA, CDR2 SQIVND (reference sequence). Trimming shortened V by 5 bases and J by 13 bases, and 21 bases separated the two germline ends. This CDR3 comprises 14 residues. CDR3 region: CASSPSAVGETQFF. The CDR3 DNA follows: TGTGCCAGTAGTCCCTCGGCGGTGGGGGAGACCCAGTTCTTC.

In its sample, this clonotype was seen many times. This sequence joins TRBV9 and TRBJ2-5, with a tentative D call TRBD1 (5 bases). V was trimmed by 2 bases and J by 5 bases, leaving 13 bases between them. The CDR3 sequence is 14 residues long. Per the germline V gene, CDR1 is SGDLS and CDR2 is YYNGEE. The CDR3 protein is CASSVGRVGETQYF. CDR3 nucleotides: TGTGCCAGCAGCGTGGGCAGGGTTGGCGAGACCCAGTACTTC.

Note on this clonotype: It is unclear where the CDR3 begins or ends on the DNA, so no DNA is shown, and the CDR3 is as TCRdb lists it. V gene TRBV7-4 combines with J gene TRBJ2-3; the table calls TRBD1, which could not be checked here. Germline V lookup: CDR1 SGHVT, CDR2 SQSDAQ. The CDR3 is 15 residues long, ends included. The CDR3 loop is CASSPGVSSTSGQYF.

The rearrangement links TRBV2 to TRBJ2-1; TRBD2 aligns across 10 bases. CDR1 and CDR2 from the germline V gene are SNHLY and FYNNEI. This CDR3 has 13 residues. V trimming: 6 bases; J trimming: 11 bases; junction bases outside the gene matches: 7. The CDR3 nucleotides are TGTGCCAGCAGCCCAGCGGGGGGGCAGAAGCAGTTCTTC. Translating it yields CASSPAGGQKQFF.

V is TRBV20-1 and J is TRBJ2-5, with D possibly TRBD1 on 5 matching bases. Trimming shortened V by 7 bases and J by 5 bases, and 17 bases separated the two germline ends. Germline values: CDR1 DFQATT, CDR2 SNEGSKA (reference sequence). The CDR3 runs to 13 residues. The CDR3 protein is CSVRGQRDETQYF. The DNA of the CDR3 is TGCAGTGTTAGGGGCCAGAGAGACGAGACCCAGTACTTC.

The CDR3 coding sequence is TGTGCCAGTAGTCCAGTGGGAGGCTGCGGGGCCAACGTCCTGACTTTC. It is translated as CASSPVGGCGANVLTF. This rearrangement joins TRBV19 to TRBJ2-6; D might be TRBD2 (6 bases). V lost 5 bases and J lost 4, with 15 bases in between. The germline CDR1 and CDR2 sequences are LNHDA and SQIVND (reference sequence). This CDR3 is built from 16 residues.